The subject of this entry is one TCR beta chain. Original methodology: From reference gene primer amplification, estimates of nucleated cell counts were derived. Profiling relied on immunoSEQ multiplex PCR, and the TCRdb table lists in-frame clones only, not all of them. V, J and clone size reflect that table, while D and trimming were determined from the DNA. The sample has about 140,000 clones, approximately 85% seen once. The entry originates in a study of blood T cell repertoires in COVID-19. Background on the study: Specimens from acute and convalescent COVID-19 originated in the United States, Italy and Spain. T cells, B-cell-depleted T cells, or PBMCs supplied cDNA or gDNA.

Trimming took 6 bases from V and 3 from J, leaving 20 bases between them. Germline loops: CDR1 KGHSH, CDR2 LQKENI. The CDR3 is made up of 16 amino acids. The V and J genes are TRBV18 and TRBJ1-1, with a possible D match to TRBD1 (5 bases). This sequence originates from an elderly woman with acute or convalescent COVID-19. Sequenced material: peripheral blood. The CDR3 loop reads CASSQYWGGEDTEAFF. In nucleotides, the CDR3 is TGTGCCAGCTCCCAATATTGGGGAGGGGAGGACACTGAAGCTTTCTTT. Using reference TRBV18 and TRBJ1-1 for the parts outside the CDR3, the full variable domain is NAGVMQNPRHLVRRRGQEARLRCSPMKGHSHVYWYRQLPEEGLKFMVYLQKENIIDESGMPKERFSAEFPKEGPSILRIQQVVRGDSAAYFCASSQYWGGEDTEAFFGQGTRLTVV.